This T cell receptor (beta chain) appears in the sequencing data of a study of cytomegalovirus exposure and HLA in healthy donors. The PCR had 60 Vbeta and 13 Jbeta primers. Produced via immunoSEQ multiplex PCR; TCRdb's table is partial and in-frame only. This table has around 88,000 clones, under 80% appearing once. The germline CDR1 and CDR2 sequences are LNHDA and SQIVND (reference sequence). CDR3 size: 15 residues. The junction had 8 bases not matched to a gene; V was cut back by 4 bases and J by 3 bases. Note on this clone: Antigen: not known.

Study-wide results and caveats: Earlier findings revealed that most TCR beta V segments proved productive either about 87% or about 30% of the time. With further analysis later on, most CMV-associated TCR beta chains appeared HLA-restricted. A later look showed TCR association rates differing by HLA locus, highest for DRB1 and lowest for HLA-C. 87-base-pair reads could not separate some V segments, including TRBV6-2 and TRBV6-3.

Specimen: PBMCs. The chain has TRBV19 and TRBJ1-2, with 7 bases identical to TRBD1. The receptor comes from a male donor in good health and CMV-seronegative. The CDR3 coding sequence is TGTGCCAGTAGTAGTTCGCGAGGACAGGACTATGGCTACACCTTC. Its translation is CASSSSRGQDYGYTF.